This T cell receptor (beta chain) stems from a study of molecular identifiers for immune sequencing clone quantification (dated by TCRdb to between 2018 and 2020). Study-level background: For a replicate experiment, the RNA from either roughly 18,000 or 92,000 naive CD8 T cells was divided into five aliquots, and four of those aliquots went on to sequencing. This methods study used CD8 T cells to benchmark TCR RNA copy counting and molecular-identifier clustering-based TCR repertoire sequencing (MIDCIRS). Broad study findings and their caveats: Highly expanded clone sizes could be underestimated because identical TCR molecules may share a barcode. When barcode sub-clustering was omitted, TCR diversity was inflated by chimeric consensus sequences, with chimeras reaching as high as 47%. Modeling indicated about three TCR RNA copies recovered per cell, compared with around 10 by digital PCR, which implies a capture efficiency of 25% to 35%. The naive libraries included spiked-in Jurkat TCR RNA (about ten copies' worth), and this RNA is not part of the donor repertoire. In CMV-specific effector cells, clones with more than 20 RNA copies contained over 99% of molecules, whereas in naive cells such clones contained under 1% of molecules. A single cell's worth of spiked-in Jurkat TCR RNA was reported detectable even among approximately 930,000 naive CD8 T cells.

Receptor libraries were prepared by PCR. TCRdb names Illumina HiSeq 4000 as the instrument used. Preparation of bulk TCR libraries followed a previously described approach, with the TCR primers listed in Table S5. Total RNA was purified with the Qiagen AllPrep DNA/RNA kit. Before analysis, reads from multiple sequencing runs of one library were combined. The original methods were these. Reads were retained only if an exact TCR constant sequence was present, and the retained reads were trimmed to 150 nt and grouped according to their 12-nt molecular barcodes. Reads in each barcode group were sub-clustered using a 15% Levenshtein threshold, and a quality-weighted consensus sequence was built for each RNA molecule. Non-functional sequences were excluded, and lower-count sequences lying one edit away from another sequence were also excluded. Barcode sub-clusters with fewer than 20% of the maximum read count were removed, based on fitting two negative binomial distributions. TCRdb ran its own pipeline on the public reads, namely fastp trimming at Q25 and MiXCR clone calling, and kept in-frame beta chains. Each record represents a unique CDR3 protein, reported with the most common genes and DNA among its rows. In this record, the V and J calls reflect TCRdb's handling and not the investigators' own analysis. For this sample the table gives about 510,000 distinct CDR3 sequences, of which around a fifth were detected only once. The ten largest clones take up around 0.86% of the sample.

This clonotype was counted many times. The antigen it binds to is not known. No base qualities exist here, and no much larger clone lies one base off it. V drops 8 bases and J drops 5 bases, leaving 19 bases in between. Measured from the cysteine to the phenylalanine, the CDR3 is 15 residues long. The DNA shown is the 45-base CDR3, in frame from base 1. The CDR1 and CDR2 encoded by the germline V gene are SNHLY and FYNNEI. Libraries of naive CD8 T cells were generated from about 20,000 to 1,000,000 sorted cells, with 10%, 30% or 50% of the purified RNA used. Naive CD8 T cells were FACS-sorted as CD8+CD4-CCR7+CD45RA+ on a BD FACSAria II into RLT Plus buffer. To test detection sensitivity, Jurkat RNA equal to around nine TCR copies was added to samples of roughly 18,000-1,000,000 naive CD8 T cells. Enrichment of CD8 T cells was done with RosetteSep CD8+ T Cell Enrichment Cocktail plus Ficoll-Paque, and ACK red cell lysis came afterward.

The material sequenced was naive CD8+ T cells from blood, with Jurkat cell RNA spiked in. The sample's cell subset or site label, decoded: FACS-sorted CD8+CD4-CCR7+CD45RA+ naive T cells. The rearranged segments are TRBV2 and TRBJ1-5, with an unclear D gene assignment. This sequence originates from a human donor in good health. Some libraries in this study had Jurkat cell RNA spiked in. For the CDR3, the sequence is CASQLYGREDQPQHF. The bases are TGTGCCAGCCAACTTTACGGGAGGGAGGATCAGCCCCAGCATTTT.